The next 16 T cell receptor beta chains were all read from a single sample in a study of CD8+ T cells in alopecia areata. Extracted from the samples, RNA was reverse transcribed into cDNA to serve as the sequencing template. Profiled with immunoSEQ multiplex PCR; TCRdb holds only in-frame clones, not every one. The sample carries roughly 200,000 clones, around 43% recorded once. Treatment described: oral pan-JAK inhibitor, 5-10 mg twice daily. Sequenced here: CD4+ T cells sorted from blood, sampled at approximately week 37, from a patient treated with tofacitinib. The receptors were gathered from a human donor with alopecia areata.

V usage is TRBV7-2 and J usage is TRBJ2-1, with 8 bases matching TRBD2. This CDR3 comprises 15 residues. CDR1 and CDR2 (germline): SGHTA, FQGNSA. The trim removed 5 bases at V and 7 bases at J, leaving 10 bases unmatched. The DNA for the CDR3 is TGTGCCAGCAGCCCCAGGACTAGCCGGGATAATGAGCAGTTCTTC. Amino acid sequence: CASSPRTSRDNEQFF.

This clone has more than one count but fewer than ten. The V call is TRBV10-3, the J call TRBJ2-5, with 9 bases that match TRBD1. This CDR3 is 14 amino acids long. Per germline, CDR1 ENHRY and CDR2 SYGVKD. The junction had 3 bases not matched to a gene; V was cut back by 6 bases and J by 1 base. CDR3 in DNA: TGTGCCATCAGAGGACAGGGGACCCAAGAGACCCAGTACTTC. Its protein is CAIRGQGTQETQYF.

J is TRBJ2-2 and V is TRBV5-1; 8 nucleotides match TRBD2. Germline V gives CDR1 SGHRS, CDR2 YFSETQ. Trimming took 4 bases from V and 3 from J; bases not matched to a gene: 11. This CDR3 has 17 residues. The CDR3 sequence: CASSVTLSGSDTGELFF. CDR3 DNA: TGCGCCAGCAGCGTTACACTCAGCGGGAGTGACACCGGGGAGCTGTTTTTT.

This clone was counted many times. CDR3 sequence: CASSQRGLASRMGTDTQYF. The CDR3 region has the DNA TGTGCCAGCAGCCAGCGGGGCCTGGCTAGCCGAATGGGCACAGATACGCAGTATTTT. This sequence joins TRBV7-8 and TRBJ2-3; 7 nucleotides line up with TRBD2. The germline V gene has CDR1 SGHVS and CDR2 FQNEAQ. V lost 5 bases to trimming and J lost 1 base; unmatched junction nucleotides: 18. The CDR3 extends over 19 amino acids.

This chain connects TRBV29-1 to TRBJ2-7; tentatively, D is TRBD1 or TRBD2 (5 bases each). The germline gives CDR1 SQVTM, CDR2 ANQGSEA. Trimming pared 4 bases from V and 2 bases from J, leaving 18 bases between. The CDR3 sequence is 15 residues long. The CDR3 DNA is TGCAGCGTTGTCCCTTGGGCAGGGAGTACCTACGAGCAGTACTTC. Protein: CSVVPWAGSTYEQYF.

This chain's CDR3 is CASSHLKLGAGQNTGELFF. The CDR3 coding sequence is TGCGCCAGCAGCCACCTTAAACTTGGGGCGGGACAGAACACCGGGGAGCTGTTTTTT. This chain joins TRBV4-3 and TRBJ2-2; TRBD1 or TRBD2 may be the D gene (6 bases each). Germline lookup yields CDR1 LGHNA and CDR2 YSLEER. The V gene lost 3 bases and the J gene lost 1 base, with 21 bases spanning the gap. The CDR3 has 19 residues.

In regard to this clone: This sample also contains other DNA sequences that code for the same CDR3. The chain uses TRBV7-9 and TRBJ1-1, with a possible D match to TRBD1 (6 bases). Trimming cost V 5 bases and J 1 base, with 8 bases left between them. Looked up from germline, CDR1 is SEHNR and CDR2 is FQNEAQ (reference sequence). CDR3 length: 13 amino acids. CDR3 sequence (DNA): TGTGCCAGCAGCCGGACAGAGAACACTGAAGCTTTCTTT. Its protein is CASSRTENTEAFF.

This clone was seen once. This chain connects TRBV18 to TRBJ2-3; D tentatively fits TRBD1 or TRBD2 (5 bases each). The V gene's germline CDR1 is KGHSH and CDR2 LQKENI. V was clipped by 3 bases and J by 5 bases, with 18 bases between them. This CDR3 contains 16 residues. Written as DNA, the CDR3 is TGTGCCAGCTCACCCGAGGCCGGGAAGGGGAAAGATACGCAGTATTTT. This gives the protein CASSPEAGKGKDTQYF. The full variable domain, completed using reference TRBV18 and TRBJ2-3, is NAGVMQNPRHLVRRRGQEARLRCSPMKGHSHVYWYRQLPEEGLKFMVYLQKENIIDESGMPKERFSAEFPKEGPSILRIQQVVRGDSAAYFCASSPEAGKGKDTQYFGPGTRLTVL.

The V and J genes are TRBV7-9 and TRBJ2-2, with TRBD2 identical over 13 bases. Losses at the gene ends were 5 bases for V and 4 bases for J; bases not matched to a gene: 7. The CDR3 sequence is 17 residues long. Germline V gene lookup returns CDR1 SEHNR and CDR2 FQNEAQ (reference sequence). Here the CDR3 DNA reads TGTGCCAGCAGCAGGGGACTAGCGGGAATTGGCACCGGGGAGCTGTTTTTT. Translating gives CASSRGLAGIGTGELFF.

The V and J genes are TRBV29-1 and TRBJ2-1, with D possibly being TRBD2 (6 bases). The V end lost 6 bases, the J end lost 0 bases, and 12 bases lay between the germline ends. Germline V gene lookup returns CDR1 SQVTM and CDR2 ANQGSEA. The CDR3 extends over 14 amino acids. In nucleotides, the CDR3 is TGCAGCGTCATGCGCGGGACCTCCTACAATGAGCAGTTCTTC. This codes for CSVMRGTSYNEQFF.

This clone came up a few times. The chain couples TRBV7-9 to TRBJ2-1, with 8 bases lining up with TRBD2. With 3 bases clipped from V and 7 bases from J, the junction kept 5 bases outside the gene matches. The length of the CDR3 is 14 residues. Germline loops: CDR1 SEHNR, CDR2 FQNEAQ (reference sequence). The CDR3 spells CASSFVSGANEQFF. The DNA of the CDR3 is TGTGCCAGCAGCTTTGTTAGCGGGGCAAATGAGCAGTTCTTC.

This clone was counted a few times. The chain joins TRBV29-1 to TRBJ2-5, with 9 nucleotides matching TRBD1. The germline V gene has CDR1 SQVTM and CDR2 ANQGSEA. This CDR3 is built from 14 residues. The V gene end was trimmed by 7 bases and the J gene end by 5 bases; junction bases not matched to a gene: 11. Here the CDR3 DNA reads TGCAGCGCAATCCGGGACAGGGTTTCGGAGACCCAGTACTTC. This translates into CSAIRDRVSETQYF.

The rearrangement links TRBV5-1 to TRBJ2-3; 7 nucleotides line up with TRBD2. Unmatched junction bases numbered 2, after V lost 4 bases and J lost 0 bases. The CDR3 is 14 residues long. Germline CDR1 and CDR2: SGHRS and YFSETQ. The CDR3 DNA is TGCGCCAGCAGCGGAGCGGGGAGCACAGATACGCAGTATTTT. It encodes CASSGAGSTDTQYF.

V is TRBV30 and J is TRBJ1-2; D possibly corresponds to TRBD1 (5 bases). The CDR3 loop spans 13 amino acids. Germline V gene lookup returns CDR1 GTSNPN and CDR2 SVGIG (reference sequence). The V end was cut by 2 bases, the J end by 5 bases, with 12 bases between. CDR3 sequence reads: CAWSTTGVYGYTF. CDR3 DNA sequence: TGTGCCTGGAGTACTACGGGGGTATATGGCTACACCTTC.

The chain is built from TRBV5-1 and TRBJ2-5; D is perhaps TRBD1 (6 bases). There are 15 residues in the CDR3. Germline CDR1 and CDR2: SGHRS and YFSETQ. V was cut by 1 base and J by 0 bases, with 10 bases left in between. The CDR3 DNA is TGCGCCAGCAGCTTGCTCGGGACACACCAAGAGACCCAGTACTTC. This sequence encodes CASSLLGTHQETQYF.

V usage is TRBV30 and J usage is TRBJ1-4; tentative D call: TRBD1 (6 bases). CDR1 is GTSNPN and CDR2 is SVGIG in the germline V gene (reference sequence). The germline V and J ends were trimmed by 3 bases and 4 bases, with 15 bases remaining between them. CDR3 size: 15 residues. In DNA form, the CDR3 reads TGTGCCTGGAGGACCGCAGGGGCGGGTAATGAAAAACTGTTTTTT. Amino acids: CAWRTAGAGNEKLFF.